This T cell receptor (beta chain) is from a study of blood T cell repertoires in COVID-19. Study summary: Sites in the United States, Italy and Spain provided acute and convalescent COVID-19 samples. T cells, B-cell-depleted T cells, or PBMCs provided the cDNA or gDNA that served as material.

In the original analysis: Estimation of nucleated cell counts was performed using reference gene primer amplification. The repertoire was sequenced with immunoSEQ multiplex PCR; TCRdb's copy has only in-frame clones and lacks some. Clonal size and the V and J genes are those of that table, whereas D and trimming came from the DNA. Among some 50,000 clones, over 65% were seen once, and the ten largest hold roughly 8.8%. This CDR3 has 14 residues. Germline V lookup: CDR1 MDHEN, CDR2 SYDVKM. Details on this clone: The germline gene is not matched at one end of the junction; a read error may be the cause.

Sample: peripheral blood. This sequence was found in a woman in her 70s with acute or convalescent COVID-19. The chain has TRBV28 and TRBJ1-2, with TRBD1 matching over 9 bases. Written as DNA, the CDR3 is TGTGCCAACAGTGCCTGGACAGGGGAATTTGGCTACACCTTC. The encoded protein is CANSAWTGEFGYTF.